This T cell receptor beta chain was captured in a study of TIL therapy for anti-PD-1-resistant metastatic lung cancer. The time point was: pre-treatment sample, taken before nivolumab and TIL therapy. Adults with stage 4 NSCLC were enrolled in a phase I trial. The immunoSEQ assay was v3. TCRdb keeps only in-frame clones here, not all; method: immunoSEQ multiplex PCR. Of around 55,000 clones in the sample, approximately 80% were seen once. J lost 8 bases, V lost 9 bases, and 17 bases had no gene match. The CDR3 is 16 amino acids. Germline CDR1 reads KGHDR; CDR2 reads SFDVKD. The sequence was obtained from a person aged 25 to 85 with non-small cell lung cancer. The sample consisted of blood, taken at baseline. This chain uses TRBV24-1 with TRBJ2-3; TRBD2 aligns across 9 bases. The CDR3 sequence is CATGEWASGVQGTQYF. The CDR3 DNA reads TGTGCCACCGGAGAGTGGGCTAGCGGGGTTCAAGGTACGCAGTATTTT.